These 22 T cell receptor beta chains share one sample of origin, sequenced in a study of cytomegalovirus exposure and HLA in healthy donors. PCR involved 60 Vbeta and 13 Jbeta primers. The repertoire was sequenced with immunoSEQ multiplex PCR; TCRdb's copy has only in-frame clones and lacks some. The sample lists roughly 230,000 clones; about 93% were seen once. Sequencing was done on a sample of PBMCs. The receptors stem from a girl under 10 years old in good health and CMV-seronegative.

This clone has a single count. Other DNA sequences in this specimen translate into the identical CDR3. The chain joins TRBV6-5 to TRBJ2-1, with 7 bases fitting TRBD2. The CDR3 length is 15 residues. CDR1 and CDR2 (germline): MNHEY, SVGAGI. J gave up 0 bases and V 6 bases, and 5 bases lay outside the gene matches. CDR3 loop: CASRTTGGSYNEQFF. In nucleotides, the CDR3 is TGTGCCAGCAGGACTACGGGGGGCTCCTACAATGAGCAGTTCTTC.

The chain combines TRBV2 with TRBJ1-1, with 9 positions matching TRBD1. The CDR3 runs 14 residues. The germline V gene encodes CDR1 SNHLY and CDR2 FYNNEI. With V trimmed by 5 bases and J by 0 bases, 1 base remained unmatched. CDR3 loop: CASSRQGVNTEAFF. In DNA form, the CDR3 reads TGTGCCAGCAGTCGACAGGGGGTGAACACTGAAGCTTTCTTT.

V usage is TRBV28 and J usage is TRBJ2-6, with a tentative D call TRBD1 (6 bases). The V end was cut by 5 bases, the J end by 2 bases, with 10 bases between. The CDR3 is 15 residues long. CDR1 is MDHEN, CDR2 SYDVKM, per germline. CDR3 nucleotides: TGTGCCAGCAGTCGTCAGGGGACTGGGGCCAACGTCCTGACTTTC. Encoded protein: CASSRQGTGANVLTF.

This chain links TRBV2 with TRBJ2-7, with D perhaps matching TRBD2 (5 bases). With 8 bases removed from V and 1 base from J, the gap between germline ends came to 18 bases. The germline V gene encodes CDR1 SNHLY and CDR2 FYNNEI. The CDR3 has 15 amino acids. CDR3 DNA sequence: TGTGCCAGCGGACTTCCCCCCCGCGGGTCCTACGAGCAGTACTTC. Translated: CASGLPPRGSYEQYF.

The chain is built from TRBV7-2 and TRBJ2-3; 10 nucleotides align to TRBD1. The CDR3 has 16 residues. Germline V gives CDR1 SGHTA, CDR2 FQGNSA. J gave up 4 bases and V 5 bases, and 9 bases lay outside the gene matches. CDR3 amino acids: CASSHRQGALADTQYF. The DNA for the CDR3 is TGTGCCAGCAGCCACAGACAGGGGGCCCTGGCAGATACGCAGTATTTT.

This clone was detected only once. V and J are TRBV28 and TRBJ1-6; TRBD1 matches at 12 bases. Germline CDR1 is MDHEN and CDR2 is SYDVKM. Trimming cost V 7 bases and J 6 bases; bases outside gene matches: 4. The CDR3 runs to 15 residues. DNA for the CDR3: TGTGCCAGCAAGTGGGACAGGGGGCTTAATTCACCCCTCCACTTT. Protein: CASKWDRGLNSPLHF.

This clone has only one observation. The chain carries TRBV7-9 and TRBJ1-1; unclear D gene. The germline V gene has CDR1 SEHNR and CDR2 FQNEAQ (reference sequence). This CDR3 contains 12 residues. The germline V and J ends were trimmed by 6 bases and 2 bases, with 7 bases remaining between them. The CDR3 DNA is TGTGCCAGCAGTCAGGAAAACACTGAAGCTTTCTTT. Translation: CASSQENTEAFF.

J is TRBJ2-7 and V is TRBV6-1; 7 positions agree with TRBD1. CDR1 and CDR2 from the germline V gene are MNHNS and SASEGT. CDR3 length equals 14 residues. With 8 bases clipped from V and 0 bases from J, the junction kept 7 bases outside the gene matches. The CDR3 sequence: CASRLWDSSYEQYF. CDR3 coding DNA: TGTGCCAGCCGATTGTGGGACAGCTCCTACGAGCAGTACTTC.

The CDR3: CASSELNTDTQYF. CDR3 coding DNA: TGCGCCAGCAGTGAACTGAACACAGATACGCAGTATTTT. V usage is TRBV10-1 and J usage is TRBJ2-3; the D is unclear. V was shortened by 3 bases and J by 2 bases, with 6 bases between the two germline ends. CDR3 length: 13 residues. CDR1 and CDR2 (germline): WNHNN, SYGVQD (reference sequence).

This rearrangement joins TRBV29-1 to TRBJ2-5; 8 positions match TRBD1. Germline V gene lookup returns CDR1 SQVTM and CDR2 ANQGSEA. The V segment lost 7 bases and the J segment 3 bases; nucleotides outside the gene matches: 4. The CDR3 spans 12 residues. Here the CDR3 reads CSAQGGKETQYF. The CDR3 DNA reads TGCAGCGCACAGGGGGGAAAAGAGACCCAGTACTTC.

This rearrangement joins TRBV6-1 to TRBJ2-1; 16 nucleotides line up with TRBD2. The CDR3 is 15 residues long. Germline V gene data show CDR1 as MNHNS and CDR2 as SASEGT. The trim removed 2 bases at V and 15 bases at J, leaving 7 bases unmatched. For the CDR3, the DNA is TGTGCCAGCAGTGAATCGGGGACTAGCGGGAGGGCGTGGTTCTTC. Protein sequence: CASSESGTSGRAWFF.

The genes are TRBV19 and TRBJ1-2, with D unresolved. The CDR3 is 13 residues long. V was shortened by 0 bases and J by 5 bases, with 7 bases between the two germline ends. Germline CDR1 reads LNHDA; CDR2 reads SQIVND (reference sequence). The CDR3 here is CASSIDTAYGYTF. CDR3 coding DNA: TGTGCCAGTAGTATAGATACAGCATATGGCTACACCTTC. Using reference TRBV19 and TRBJ1-2 for the parts outside the CDR3, the full variable domain is DGGITQSPKYLFRKEGQNVTLSCEQNLNHDAMYWYRQDPGQGLRLIYYSQIVNDFQKGDIAEGYSVSREKKESFPLTVTSAQKNPTAFYLCASSIDTAYGYTFGSGTRLTVV.

Only one count was recorded for this clone. The rearrangement joins TRBV14 to TRBJ1-1; 10 nucleotides agree with TRBD1. The length of the CDR3 is 15 residues. CDR1 and CDR2 from the germline V gene are SGHDN and FVKESK. Unmatched junction bases numbered 5, after V lost 3 bases and J lost 4 bases. This CDR3 reads CASSQAGTGVTEAFF. For the CDR3, the DNA is TGTGCCAGCAGCCAGGCCGGGACAGGGGTCACTGAAGCTTTCTTT.

V and J are TRBV7-7 and TRBJ2-5; 11 bases agree with TRBD2. J lost 5 bases, V lost 6 bases, and 8 bases had no gene match. CDR1 SSHAT and CDR2 FNYEAQ come from the germline V gene (reference sequence). This CDR3 is 15 amino acids long. The CDR3 protein is CASSVAGGPGETQYF. The CDR3 DNA sequence: TGTGCCAGCAGTGTAGCGGGAGGGCCAGGGGAGACCCAGTACTTC.

The chain recombines TRBV30 with TRBJ2-5; D unresolved. TRBJ2-7 explains the end of the DNA better; the J call may be wrong. The CDR3 consists of 11 residues. Germline V gene data show CDR1 as GTSNPN and CDR2 as SVGIG (reference sequence). The CDR3 DNA is TGTGCCTGGAGTAATATGGGCGAGCAGTACTTC. Translated, it gives CAWSNMGEQYF.

J is TRBJ1-4 and V is TRBV4-2, with D tentatively TRBD1 (5 bases). The CDR3 covers 15 residues. Per the germline V gene, CDR1 is LGHNA and CDR2 is YNFKEQ. V dropped 3 bases and J dropped 6 bases, with 14 bases sitting between them. The CDR3 DNA reads as TGTGCCAGCAGCCAGTCGGATCCCAGGGATGAAAAACTGTTTTTT. Translated: CASSQSDPRDEKLFF.

This chain uses TRBV11-3 with TRBJ2-1; D possibly corresponds to TRBD2 (5 bases). The CDR3 extends over 15 amino acids. V was cut by 2 bases and J by 5 bases, with 13 bases left in between. Germline loops: CDR1 SGHNT, CDR2 YENEEA. CDR3 nucleotide sequence: TGTGCCAGCAGCTTAATAGGGCCCGGGGACAATGAGCAGTTCTTC. It is translated as CASSLIGPGDNEQFF.

The chain links TRBV11-2 to TRBJ2-5; 12 bases fit TRBD2. The ends lost 3 bases at V and 4 bases at J; junction bases unmatched: 6. CDR3 size: 16 residues. CDR1 and CDR2 from the germline V gene are SGHAT and FQNNGV. The CDR3 here is CASSLLPGLAGETQYF. CDR3 in DNA: TGTGCCAGCAGCTTGTTGCCGGGACTAGCGGGAGAGACCCAGTACTTC.

The rearrangement uses TRBV7-9 and TRBJ2-1; 10 nucleotides match TRBD1. Germline V gene lookup returns CDR1 SEHNR and CDR2 FQNEAQ (reference sequence). The CDR3 is made up of 18 amino acids. The trim removed 5 bases at V and 3 bases at J, leaving 13 bases unmatched. The CDR3 DNA sequence: TGTGCCAGCAGCCCGCCGGTCGGGCGGACAGGGGGCTACAATGAGCAGTTCTTC. This gives the protein CASSPPVGRTGGYNEQFF.

CDR3 DNA: TGTGCCAGCAGCCAAGATAGAGCAGCTAGTTACGAGCAGTACTTC. This gives the protein CASSQDRAASYEQYF. The chain combines TRBV14 with TRBJ2-7; no reliable D call. The germline V gene has CDR1 SGHDN and CDR2 FVKESK. This CDR3 is built from 15 residues. V lost 0 bases and J lost 4, with 13 bases in between.

The rearrangement links TRBV5-6 to TRBJ2-5, with D tentatively TRBD2 (7 bases). Germline loops: CDR1 SGHDT, CDR2 YYEEEE. Trimming left V 0 bases short and J 5 bases short, with 11 bases between. CDR3 size: 14 residues. CDR3 in DNA: TGTGCCAGCAGCTTGGCGGGGGGCAGGGAGACCCAGTACTTC. Translation gives CASSLAGGRETQYF.

The chain employs TRBV7-3 and TRBJ1-2, with 8 bases fitting TRBD1. Trimming at V came to 3 bases and at J to 4 bases, leaving 1 base not matched to a gene. This CDR3 is 13 amino acids long. The V gene's germline CDR1 is SGHTA and CDR2 FQGTGA. CDR3 protein: CASSFGTGYGYTF. The CDR3 DNA follows: TGTGCCAGCAGCTTCGGGACAGGCTATGGCTACACCTTC.